Many counts were recorded for the clone carrying this T cell receptor (beta chain). Its target is not known. TCRdb independently ran MiXCR on the 5' RACE reads; one entry per CDR3 protein. There are some 600,000 distinct CDR3 sequences in the sample; roughly an eighth occur only once, and about 15% lies in the top ten. V gave up 10 bases and J gave up 3 bases, with 6 bases separating them. The CDR3 covers 11 residues. Germline V gives CDR1 KGHDR, CDR2 SFDVKD. This record belongs to a study of T cells after yellow fever vaccination. Study outcomes and limitations: The appearance of a small share of clonotypes in both CD4 and CD8 compartments was observed.

The starting material was PBMCs, obtained on the day of the yellow fever booster vaccination. The clonotype was recovered from a man aged 25-45 years who received the YFV17D yellow fever vaccine. This chain links TRBV24-1 with TRBJ2-1; TRBD2 might be the D (6 bases). CDR3 in DNA: TGTGCCACTAGCGGCTACAATGAGCAGTTCTTC. Its protein product is CATSGYNEQFF.